These 9 T cell receptor beta chains were all obtained from the same sample, sequenced in a study of CD8 T cells in Susac syndrome. Reverse transcription used roughly 0.45 to 1 ug RNA and random hexamers. MiXCR, applied by TCRdb to the immunoSEQ multiplex PCR reads, yields one record per CDR3 protein. The data show 130,000 or so distinct CDR3 sequences, with roughly 80% seen just once and more than 0.5% held by the top ten. What was sequenced was CD8+ T cells from PBMCs. The source of these receptors is a human donor with multiple sclerosis.

The chain links TRBV6-1 to TRBJ2-7; no definite D call. The CDR3 has 13 residues. Germline V gene sequence: CDR1 MNHNS, CDR2 SASEGT. V gave up 3 bases and J gave up 7 bases, with 13 bases separating them. This chain's CDR3 is CASSDNPGREQYV. In DNA, the CDR3 is TGTGCCAGCAGTGATAATCCGGGCCGGGAGCAGTACGTC.

This sequence joins TRBV7-8 and TRBJ2-6; 8 bases agree with TRBD1. Germline V lookup: CDR1 SGHVS, CDR2 FQNEAQ. The V and J ends lost 3 bases and 0 bases, in that order; junction bases with no gene match: 4. This CDR3 has 17 residues. The CDR3 region is CASSFGQGDSGANVLTF. In DNA, the CDR3 is TGTGCCAGCAGCTTCGGACAGGGTGACTCTGGGGCCAACGTCCTGACTTTC. The variable domain in full, with the rest retrieved from reference TRBV7-8 and TRBJ2-6, is GAGVSQSPRYKVAKRGQDVALRCDPISGHVSLFWYQQALGQGPEFLTYFQNEAQLDKSGLPSDRFFAERPEGSVSTLKIQRTQQEDSAVYLCASSFGQGDSGANVLTFGAGSRLTVL.

The chain employs TRBV28 and TRBJ1-2; D is ambiguous. The CDR3 sequence is 15 residues long. Deletions cut 5 bases from V and 5 bases from J, with 18 bases between. The germline V gene has CDR1 MDHEN and CDR2 SYDVKM. CDR3 residues: CASSPGLKGTYGYTF. CDR3 bases: TGTGCCAGCAGTCCGGGGTTAAAGGGCACTTATGGCTACACCTTC.

The chain carries TRBV4-1 and TRBJ1-1; the D gene is possibly TRBD1 (5 bases). The CDR3 covers 17 residues. Germline V lookup: CDR1 MGHRA, CDR2 YSYEKL. V lost 4 bases to trimming and J lost 0 bases, with 18 bases between them. CDR3 amino acids: CASSRTPRDHLNTEAFF. The CDR3 nucleotides read TGCGCCAGCAGCCGAACACCAAGGGACCACCTGAACACTGAAGCTTTCTTT.

The V call is TRBV4-1, the J call TRBJ1-2, with a weak D call TRBD1 (6 bases). Germline lookup yields CDR1 MGHRA and CDR2 YSYEKL. The CDR3 has 16 residues. V lost 0 bases and J 7 bases, leaving 18 bases between the germline ends. In nucleotides, the CDR3 is TGCGCCAGCAGCCAAGATTTCTCCCAGGGGATTTTTGGCTACACCTTC. Its translation: CASSQDFSQGIFGYTF.

The chain combines TRBV11-2 with TRBJ2-7; D is perhaps TRBD2 (6 bases). Germline CDR1 SGHAT, CDR2 FQNNGV. V dropped 2 bases and J dropped 7 bases, with 15 bases sitting between them. The CDR3 is 14 amino acids. The chain's CDR3 is CASSLYEGLAEQYV. In nucleotides, the CDR3 is TGTGCCAGCAGCTTATACGAGGGACTGGCGGAGCAGTACGTC.

The V and J genes are TRBV19 and TRBJ2-1, with D unresolved. The V end lost 2 bases, the J end lost 6 bases, and 8 bases lay between the germline ends. Per the germline V gene, CDR1 is LNHDA and CDR2 is SQIVND (reference sequence). The CDR3 sequence is 13 residues long. CDR3 DNA: TGTGCCAGTAGTATATCTCGTGCCAATGAGCAGTTCTTC. Translated, it gives CASSISRANEQFF.

The sample holds a few counts of this clonotype. The V and J genes are TRBV11-2 and TRBJ1-4, with D maybe TRBD1 (6 bases). The CDR3 extends over 15 amino acids. V dropped 5 bases and J dropped 3 bases, with 13 bases sitting between them. From germline, CDR1 is SGHAT and CDR2 FQNNGV. This CDR3 reads CASSPPGAANEKLFF. DNA for the CDR3: TGTGCCAGCAGCCCGCCGGGGGCGGCTAATGAAAAACTGTTTTTT.

The V gene is TRBV6-1, the J gene TRBJ2-3, with D perhaps TRBD2 (5 bases). V was clipped by 6 bases and J by 4 bases, with 23 bases between them. CDR3 length: 17 amino acids. Germline CDR1 MNHNS, CDR2 SASEGT. The CDR3 nucleotides are TGTGCCAGCAGCCACGATCCGTTGCAGTGGCGGGCAGATACGCAGTATTTT. Its protein is CASSHDPLQWRADTQYF.